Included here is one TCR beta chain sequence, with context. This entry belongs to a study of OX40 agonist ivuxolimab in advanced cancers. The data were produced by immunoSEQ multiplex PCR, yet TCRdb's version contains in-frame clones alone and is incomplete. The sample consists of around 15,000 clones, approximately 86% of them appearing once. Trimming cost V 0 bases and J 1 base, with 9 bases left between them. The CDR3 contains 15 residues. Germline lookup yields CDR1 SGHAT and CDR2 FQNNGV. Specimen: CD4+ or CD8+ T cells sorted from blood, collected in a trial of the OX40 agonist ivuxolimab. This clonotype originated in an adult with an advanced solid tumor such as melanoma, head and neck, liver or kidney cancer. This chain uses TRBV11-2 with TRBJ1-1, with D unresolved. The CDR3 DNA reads TGTGCCAGCAGCTTAGATTGGGCGGGGAACACTGAAGCTTTCTTT. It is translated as CASSLDWAGNTEAFF.